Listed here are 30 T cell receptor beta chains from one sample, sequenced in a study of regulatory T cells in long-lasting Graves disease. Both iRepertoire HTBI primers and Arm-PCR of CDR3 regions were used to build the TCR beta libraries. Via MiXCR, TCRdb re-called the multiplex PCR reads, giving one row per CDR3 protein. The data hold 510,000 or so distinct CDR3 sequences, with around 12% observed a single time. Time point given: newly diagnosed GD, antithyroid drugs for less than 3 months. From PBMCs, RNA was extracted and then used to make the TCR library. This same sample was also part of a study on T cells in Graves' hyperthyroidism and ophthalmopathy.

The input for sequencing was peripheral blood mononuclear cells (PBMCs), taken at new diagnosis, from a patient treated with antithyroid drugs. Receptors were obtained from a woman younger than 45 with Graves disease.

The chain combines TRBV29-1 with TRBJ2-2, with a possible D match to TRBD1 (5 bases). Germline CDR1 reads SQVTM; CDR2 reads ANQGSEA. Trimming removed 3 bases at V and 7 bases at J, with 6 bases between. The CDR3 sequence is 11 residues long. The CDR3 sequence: CSVDDSGELFF. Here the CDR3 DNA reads TGCAGCGTTGACGACAGCGGGGAGCTGTTTTTT.

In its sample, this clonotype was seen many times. The CDR3 DNA sequence: TGTGCCAGCCTTCGGGGAGTCCCGTCCAATGAGCAGTTCTTC. The encoded protein is CASLRGVPSNEQFF. The chain couples TRBV28 to TRBJ2-1, with D tentatively TRBD2 (5 bases). Looked up from germline, CDR1 is MDHEN and CDR2 is SYDVKM. V gave up 8 bases and J gave up 6 bases, with 17 bases separating them. The CDR3 sequence is 14 residues long.

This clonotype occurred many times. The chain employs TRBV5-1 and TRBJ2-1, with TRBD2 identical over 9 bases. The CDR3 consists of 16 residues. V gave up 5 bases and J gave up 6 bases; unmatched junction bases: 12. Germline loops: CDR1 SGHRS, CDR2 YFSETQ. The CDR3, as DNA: TGCGCCAGCAGTTTGATAGCGGGAGTGCCAGGCAATGAGCAGTTCTTC. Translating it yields CASSLIAGVPGNEQFF.

CDR3 DNA: TGCGCCAGCAGTGCCTATGGGACTAGCGGGATAGGTAATGAGCAGTTCTTC. Its protein product is CASSAYGTSGIGNEQFF. This sequence joins TRBV10-1 and TRBJ2-1, with 13 bases lining up with TRBD2. The V gene end was trimmed by 4 bases and the J gene end by 7 bases; junction bases not matched to a gene: 10. The CDR3 is 17 amino acids. Germline lookup yields CDR1 WNHNN and CDR2 SYGVQD (reference sequence).

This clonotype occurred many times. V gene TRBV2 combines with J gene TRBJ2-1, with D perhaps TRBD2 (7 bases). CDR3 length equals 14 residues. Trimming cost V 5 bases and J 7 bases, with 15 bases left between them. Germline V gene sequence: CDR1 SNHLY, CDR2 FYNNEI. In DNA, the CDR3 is TGTGCCAGCAGTAGGGGGGGGGGCCGGAATGAGCAGTTCTTC. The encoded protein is CASSRGGGRNEQFF.

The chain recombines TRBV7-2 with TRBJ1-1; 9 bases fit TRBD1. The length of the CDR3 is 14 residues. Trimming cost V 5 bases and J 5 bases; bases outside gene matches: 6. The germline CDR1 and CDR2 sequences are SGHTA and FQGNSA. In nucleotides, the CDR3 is TGTGCCAGCAGCATACAGGGGGCGCGGACTGAAGCTTTCTTT. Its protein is CASSIQGARTEAFF. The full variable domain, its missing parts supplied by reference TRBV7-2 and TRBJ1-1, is GAGVSQSPSNKVTEKGKDVELRCDPISGHTALYWYRQSLGQGLEFLIYFQGNSAPDKSGLPSDRFSAERTGGSVSTLTIQRTQQEDSAVYLCASSIQGARTEAFFGQGTRLTVV.

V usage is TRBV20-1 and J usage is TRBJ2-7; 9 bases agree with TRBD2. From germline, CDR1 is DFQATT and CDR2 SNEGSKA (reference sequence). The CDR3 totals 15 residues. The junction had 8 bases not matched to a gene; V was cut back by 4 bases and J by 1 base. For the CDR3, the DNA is TGCAGTGCTAAAGCGGGAGGCTCTTCTTCCTACGAGCAGTACTTC. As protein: CSAKAGGSSSYEQYF.

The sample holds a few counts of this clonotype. CDR3 sequence (DNA): TGCGCCAGCAGTGGGAATACGCAGTATTTT. Amino acid sequence: CASSGNTQYF. This chain joins TRBV10-2 and TRBJ2-3, with unresolved D. The CDR3 totals 10 residues. V was pared by 4 bases and J by 7 bases, with 3 bases between. Germline CDR1 is WSHSY and CDR2 is SAAADI.

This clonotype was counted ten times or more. The CDR3: CASSIGGTAPYEQYF. CDR3 nucleotide sequence: TGTGCCAGCAGTATCGGAGGGACCGCACCCTACGAGCAGTACTTC. The V gene is TRBV6-1, the J gene TRBJ2-7; a weak D match, TRBD2 (6 bases). The germline V gene encodes CDR1 MNHNS and CDR2 SASEGT. The V and J ends lost 5 bases and 2 bases respectively, with 16 bases between them. The CDR3 is made up of 15 amino acids.

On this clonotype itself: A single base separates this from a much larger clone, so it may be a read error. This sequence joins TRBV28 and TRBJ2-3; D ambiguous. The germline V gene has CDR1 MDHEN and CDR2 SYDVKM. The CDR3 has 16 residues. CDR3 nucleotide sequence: TGTGCCCGCAGAGCCAACCCCCTCGAATACACAGATACGCAGTATTTT. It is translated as CARRANPLEYTDTQYF.

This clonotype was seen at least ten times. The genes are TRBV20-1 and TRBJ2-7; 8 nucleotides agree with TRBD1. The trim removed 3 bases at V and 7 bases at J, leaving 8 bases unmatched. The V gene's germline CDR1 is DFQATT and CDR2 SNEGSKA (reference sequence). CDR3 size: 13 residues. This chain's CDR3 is CSARGRGLREQYF. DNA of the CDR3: TGCAGTGCTAGGGGCAGGGGGCTTCGTGAGCAGTACTTC.

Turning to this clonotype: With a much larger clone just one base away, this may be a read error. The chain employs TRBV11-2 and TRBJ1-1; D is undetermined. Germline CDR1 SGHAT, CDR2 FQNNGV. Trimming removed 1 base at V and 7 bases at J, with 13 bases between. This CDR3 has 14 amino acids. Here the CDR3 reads CASSLVGGEIEAFF. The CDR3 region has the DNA TGTGCCAGCAGCTTAGTAGGCGGGGAGATTGAAGCTTTCTTT.

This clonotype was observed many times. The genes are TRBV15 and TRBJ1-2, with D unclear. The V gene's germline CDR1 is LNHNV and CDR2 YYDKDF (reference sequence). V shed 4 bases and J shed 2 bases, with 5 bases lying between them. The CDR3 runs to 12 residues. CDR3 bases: TGTGCCACCAGCACTTCGAACTATGGCTACACCTTC. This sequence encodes CATSTSNYGYTF.

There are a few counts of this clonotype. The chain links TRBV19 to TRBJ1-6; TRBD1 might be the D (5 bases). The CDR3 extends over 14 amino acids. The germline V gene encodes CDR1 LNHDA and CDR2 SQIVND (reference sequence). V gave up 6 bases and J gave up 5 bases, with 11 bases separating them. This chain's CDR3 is CASRPGPNNSPLHF. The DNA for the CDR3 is TGTGCCAGTAGGCCGGGACCGAATAATTCACCCCTCCACTTT.

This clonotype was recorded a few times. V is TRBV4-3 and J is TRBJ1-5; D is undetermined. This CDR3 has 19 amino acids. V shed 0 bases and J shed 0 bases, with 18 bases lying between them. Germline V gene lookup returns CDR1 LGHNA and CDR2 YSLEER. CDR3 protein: CASSQDLSDPEYSNQPQHF. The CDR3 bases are TGCGCCAGCAGCCAAGATCTTTCAGACCCAGAATATAGCAATCAGCCCCAGCATTTT.

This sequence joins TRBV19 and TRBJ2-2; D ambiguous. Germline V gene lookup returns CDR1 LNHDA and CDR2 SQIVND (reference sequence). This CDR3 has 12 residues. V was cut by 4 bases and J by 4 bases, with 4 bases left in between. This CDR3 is CASSTITGELFF. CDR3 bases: TGTGCCAGTAGTACGATCACCGGGGAGCTGTTTTTT.

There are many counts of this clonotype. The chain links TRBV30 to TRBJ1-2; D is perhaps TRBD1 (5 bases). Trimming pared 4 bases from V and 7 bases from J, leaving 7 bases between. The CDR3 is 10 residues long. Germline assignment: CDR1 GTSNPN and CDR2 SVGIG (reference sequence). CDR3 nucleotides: TGTGCCTGGATGGGGGTTGGCTACACCTTC. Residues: CAWMGVGYTF.

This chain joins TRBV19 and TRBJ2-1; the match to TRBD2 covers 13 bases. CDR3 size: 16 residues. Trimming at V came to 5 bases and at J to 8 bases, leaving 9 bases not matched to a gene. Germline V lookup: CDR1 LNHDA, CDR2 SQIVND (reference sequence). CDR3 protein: CASSVWTSGSRDEQFF. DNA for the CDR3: TGTGCCAGTAGTGTATGGACTAGCGGGAGTAGGGATGAGCAGTTCTTC.

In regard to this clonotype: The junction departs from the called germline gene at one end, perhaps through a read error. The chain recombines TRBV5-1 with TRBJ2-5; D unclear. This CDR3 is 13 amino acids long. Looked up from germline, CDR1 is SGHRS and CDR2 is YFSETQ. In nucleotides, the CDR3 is TGCGCCAGCAGCTTCGGGCAGCAAGGGACCCAGTACTTC. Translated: CASSFGQQGTQYF.

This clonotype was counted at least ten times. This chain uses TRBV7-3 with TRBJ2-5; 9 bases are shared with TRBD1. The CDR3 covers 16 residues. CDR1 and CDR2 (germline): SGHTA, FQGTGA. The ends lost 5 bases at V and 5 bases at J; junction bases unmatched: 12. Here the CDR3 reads CASSPQSGTGRETQYF. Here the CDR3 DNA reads TGTGCCAGCAGCCCTCAAAGCGGGACAGGGCGTGAGACCCAGTACTTC.

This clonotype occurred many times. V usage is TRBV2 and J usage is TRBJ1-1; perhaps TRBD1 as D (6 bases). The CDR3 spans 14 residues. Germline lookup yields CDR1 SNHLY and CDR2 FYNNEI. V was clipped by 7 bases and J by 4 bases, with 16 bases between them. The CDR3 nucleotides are TGTGCCAGCACCAACACAGGGACTCCCACTGAAGCTTTCTTT. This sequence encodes CASTNTGTPTEAFF.

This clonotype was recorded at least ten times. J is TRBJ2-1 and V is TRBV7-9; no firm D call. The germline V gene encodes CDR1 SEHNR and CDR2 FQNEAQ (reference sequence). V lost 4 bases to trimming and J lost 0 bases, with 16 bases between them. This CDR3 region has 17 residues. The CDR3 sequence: CASSSRDSESSYNEQFF. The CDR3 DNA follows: TGTGCCAGCAGCTCCCGTGACTCCGAGAGCTCCTACAATGAGCAGTTCTTC.

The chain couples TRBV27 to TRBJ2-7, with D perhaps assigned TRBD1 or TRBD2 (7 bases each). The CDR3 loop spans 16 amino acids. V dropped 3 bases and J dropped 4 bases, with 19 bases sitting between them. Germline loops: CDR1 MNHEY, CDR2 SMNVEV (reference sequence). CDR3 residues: CASSLFMGGGVYEQYF. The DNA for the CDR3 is TGTGCCAGCAGTTTGTTTATGGGAGGGGGCGTTTACGAGCAGTACTTC.

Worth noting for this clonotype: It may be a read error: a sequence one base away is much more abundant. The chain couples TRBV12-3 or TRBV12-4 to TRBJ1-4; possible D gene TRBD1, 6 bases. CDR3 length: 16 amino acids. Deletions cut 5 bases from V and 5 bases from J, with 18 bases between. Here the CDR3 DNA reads TGTGCCAGCAGTCTTAGGTTTGCGGGGGCGAATGAAAAACTGTTTTTT. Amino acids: CASSLRFAGANEKLFF.

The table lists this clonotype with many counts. The CDR3 sequence is CASSYPGQGLLGTEAFF. The CDR3 DNA follows: TGTGCCAGCAGTTACCCGGGACAGGGACTTTTGGGAACTGAAGCTTTCTTT. This chain joins TRBV7-9 and TRBJ1-1, with TRBD1 matching over 9 bases. This CDR3 is 17 amino acids long. Germline CDR1 is SEHNR and CDR2 is FQNEAQ (reference sequence). The V and J ends lost 6 bases and 5 bases, in that order; junction bases with no gene match: 16.

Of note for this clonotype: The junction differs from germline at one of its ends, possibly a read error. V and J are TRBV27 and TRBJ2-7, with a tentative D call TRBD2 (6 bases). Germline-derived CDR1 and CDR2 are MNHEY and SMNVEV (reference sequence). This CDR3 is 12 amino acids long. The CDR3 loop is CASGPGVYERYF. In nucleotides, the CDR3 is TGTGCCAGCGGGCCGGGGGTTTACGAGCGGTACTTC.

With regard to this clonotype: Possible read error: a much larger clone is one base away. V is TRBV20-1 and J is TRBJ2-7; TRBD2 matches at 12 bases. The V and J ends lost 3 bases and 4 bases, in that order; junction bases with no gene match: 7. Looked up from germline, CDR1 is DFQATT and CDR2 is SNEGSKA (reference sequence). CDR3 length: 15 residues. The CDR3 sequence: CSARLTSGRIYEQYF. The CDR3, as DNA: TGCAGTGCTAGGCTGACTAGCGGGAGAATATACGAGCAGTACTTC.

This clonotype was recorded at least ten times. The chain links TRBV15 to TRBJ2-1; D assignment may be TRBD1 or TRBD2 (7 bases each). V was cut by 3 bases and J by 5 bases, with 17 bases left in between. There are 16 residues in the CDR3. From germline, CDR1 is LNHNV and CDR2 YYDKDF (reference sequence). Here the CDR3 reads CATSSGTAGYDNEQFF. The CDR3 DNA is TGTGCCACCAGCAGCGGGACAGCGGGATACGACAATGAGCAGTTCTTC.

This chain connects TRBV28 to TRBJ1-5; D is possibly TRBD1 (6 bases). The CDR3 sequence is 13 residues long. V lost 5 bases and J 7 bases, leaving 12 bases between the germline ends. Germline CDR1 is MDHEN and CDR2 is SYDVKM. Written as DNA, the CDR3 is TGTGCCAGCAGTGCTTACCAGGGGCAGCCCCAGCATTTT. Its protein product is CASSAYQGQPQHF.

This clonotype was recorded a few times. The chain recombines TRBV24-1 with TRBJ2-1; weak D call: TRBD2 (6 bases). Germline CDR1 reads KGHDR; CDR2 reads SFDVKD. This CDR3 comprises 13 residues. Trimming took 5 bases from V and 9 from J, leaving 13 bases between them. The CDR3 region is CATSAGVSGEQFF. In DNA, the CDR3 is TGTGCCACCAGTGCGGGGGTTAGTGGTGAGCAGTTCTTC.